These 6 T cell receptor beta chains were sequenced from one sample in a study of a mutant IDH1 vaccine in newly diagnosed glioma. Sequencing used immunoSEQ multiplex PCR; TCRdb keeps in-frame clones, though not all of them. Of fewer than 65,000 clones detected, around three quarters appear once; the ten largest clones hold approximately 1.8%. Regarding time point: baseline, week 1 (first vaccination visit). Treatment defined: pre-vaccination baseline after standard-of-care therapy. The source was PBMCs, collected from a glioma patient treated with radiotherapy, temozolomide or both. The receptors derive from a woman in her forties with glioma.

The chain has TRBV6-1 and TRBJ1-5; 8 nucleotides align to TRBD1. Germline lookup yields CDR1 MNHNS and CDR2 SASEGT. The J segment lost 2 bases and the V segment lost 3 bases, leaving 0 bases of the junction unmatched. The CDR3 has 14 residues. CDR3 loop: CASSEDRGNQPQHF. CDR3 DNA sequence: TGTGCCAGCAGTGAGGACAGGGGCAATCAGCCCCAGCATTTT.

The rearrangement links TRBV6-1 to TRBJ1-5, with TRBD1 matching over 7 bases. Germline CDR1 MNHNS, CDR2 SASEGT. CDR3 size: 13 residues. V shed 3 bases and J 4 bases; nucleotides not matched to a gene: 0. The CDR3 loop is CASSDRGNQPQHF. The CDR3 DNA reads as TGTGCCAGCAGTGACAGGGGGAATCAGCCCCAGCATTTT.

The rearrangement joins TRBV30 to TRBJ2-2; D tentatively fits TRBD1 or TRBD2 (5 bases each). Germline CDR1 reads GTSNPN; CDR2 reads SVGIG (reference sequence). CDR3 length equals 17 residues. Deletions cut 4 bases from V and 1 base from J, with 19 bases between. This CDR3 reads CAWKAAGTPKNTGELFF. The CDR3 DNA reads as TGTGCCTGGAAAGCCGCCGGGACCCCGAAGAACACCGGGGAGCTGTTTTTT.

V gene TRBV6-5 combines with J gene TRBJ2-3; 7 bases are shared with TRBD1. Unmatched junction bases numbered 6, after V lost 0 bases and J lost 6 bases. Germline assignment: CDR1 MNHEY and CDR2 SVGAGI. The CDR3 runs 15 residues. CDR3 loop: CASSYSGTDLDTQYF. CDR3 bases: TGTGCCAGCAGTTACTCCGGGACAGACTTGGATACGCAGTATTTT.

V and J are TRBV7-6 and TRBJ1-4; 7 bases map to TRBD1. This CDR3 has 17 residues. J gave up 7 bases and V 5 bases, and 16 bases lay outside the gene matches. From germline, CDR1 is SGHVS and CDR2 FNYEAQ. The CDR3: CASSLRPEQGRGEKLFF. The CDR3, as DNA: TGTGCCAGCAGCCTCCGACCTGAACAGGGGAGAGGTGAAAAACTGTTTTTT.

This clone was seen only once. The chain carries TRBV9 and TRBJ2-5, with D perhaps matching TRBD1 or TRBD2 (5 bases each). V was pared by 3 bases and J by 3 bases, with 18 bases between. The V gene's germline CDR1 is SGDLS and CDR2 YYNGEE. The CDR3 sequence is 16 residues long. CDR3 DNA sequence: TGTGCCAGCAGCGATAACCCAACCGGGGCCAAAGAGACCCAGTACTTC. Translated, it gives CASSDNPTGAKETQYF.